The T cell receptor beta chain under discussion was sequenced for a study of cytomegalovirus exposure and HLA in healthy donors. Findings and caveats of the study: Later work found most CMV-associated TCR beta chains apparently HLA-restricted.

The PCR used 60 Vbeta and 13 Jbeta primers. Some clones are missing from TCRdb's copy, which holds only in-frame ones; the method was immunoSEQ multiplex PCR. The sample holds under 130,000 clones, roughly 80% seen once. This clone was detected a few times. Antigen: not known. The CDR3 runs to 14 residues. The germline gives CDR1 SNHLY, CDR2 FYNNEI. V gave up 8 bases and J gave up 6 bases; unmatched junction bases: 8. The sequence came from a man younger than 40 in good health and CMV-seropositive. Material: PBMCs. The V call is TRBV2, the J call TRBJ1-1, with 11 bases that match TRBD1. The CDR3 DNA reads TGTGCCAGCGCCTCGGGACAGGGGGTTTCTGAAGCTTTCTTT. Translated, it gives CASASGQGVSEAFF.